This record covers a single T cell receptor (beta chain). The entry originates in a study of blood T cell repertoires in COVID-19. Germline V gene sequence: CDR1 SGHTA, CDR2 FQGNSA. The CDR3 runs to 15 residues. Trimming stripped 2 bases from V and 2 bases from J, with 11 bases between. Using immunoSEQ multiplex PCR, the repertoire was profiled, and TCRdb retains in-frame clones only, with some absent. This sample has around 250,000 clones; almost 85% occur once, and the top ten carry roughly 15%. The source is a man aged 40-49 years who had recovered from COVID-19. Sequencing was done on a sample of PBMCs or T cells enriched from blood (not recorded which). This rearrangement joins TRBV7-2 to TRBJ2-3, with D possibly matching TRBD2 (6 bases). In DNA, the CDR3 is TGTGCCAGCAGCTTAAACGGGGGTATCACAGATACGCAGTATTTT. Its translation: CASSLNGGITDTQYF.